The rows below give T cell receptor beta chains drawn from one sample of a study of shared clonotypes between healthy human individuals. The data were produced by immunoSEQ multiplex PCR, yet TCRdb's version contains in-frame clones alone and is incomplete. The sample includes roughly 1,500,000 clones, around 98% of them seen just once. Sequencing used naive CD4+ T cells sorted from blood. The origin of the receptors is a man aged 25 to 45 in good health. The CDR3 runs from the conserved cysteine through the conserved F or W. The D gene is left open where the match is weak. Only some rows state a clone size, as once, few, many or a class for expanded clones.

v_gene	j_gene	d_gene	abundance	CDR3aa	CDR3nt
TRBV2	TRBJ2-1	TRBD1	NA	CASSTDRVGNEQFF	TGTGCCAGCAGTACTGACAGGGTGGGGAATGAGCAGTTCTTC
TRBV10-2	TRBJ1-2	TRBD1	NA	CASSESQGVYGYTF	TGCGCCAGCAGTGAGTCGCAGGGGGTCTATGGCTACACCTTC
TRBV19	TRBJ2-7	TRBD2	NA	CASRETSGRFNEQYF	TGTGCCAGTAGGGAGACTAGCGGGAGATTCAACGAGCAGTACTTC
TRBV14	TRBJ1-3	NA	NA	CASSRGQGDSGNTIYF	TGTGCCAGCAGCCGTGGGCAAGGAGACTCTGGAAACACCATATATTTT
TRBV29-1	TRBJ1-1	NA	NA	CSVERPGVNTEAFF	TGCAGCGTTGAACGTCCGGGGGTGAACACTGAAGCTTTCTTT
TRBV28	TRBJ2-1	TRBD2	NA	CASSPTSGSWVYNEQFF	TGTGCCAGCAGTCCGACTAGCGGGAGTTGGGTCTACAATGAGCAGTTCTTC
TRBV28	TRBJ1-1	NA	NA	CASSPARGVNTEAFF	TGTGCCAGCAGCCCAGCTAGGGGAGTGAACACTGAAGCTTTCTTT
TRBV19	TRBJ1-5	NA	NA	CASTPRGYGQPQHF	TGTGCCAGTACCCCCCGTGGGTACGGACAGCCCCAGCATTTT
TRBV28	TRBJ1-1	TRBD1	NA	CASSTTGERFF	TGTGCCAGCAGCACCACAGGGGAACGATTCTTT
TRBV28	TRBJ1-5	TRBD1	once	CASSLWGQGMNQPQHF	TGTGCCAGCAGTTTATGGGGACAGGGTATGAATCAGCCCCAGCATTTT
TRBV19	TRBJ2-2	NA	once	CASSNYRSTGELFF	TGTGCCAGTAGTAACTACCGGAGCACCGGGGAGCTGTTTTTT
TRBV6-5	TRBJ2-7	TRBD1	NA	CASSLGQGVVF	TGTGCCAGCAGTTTGGGACAGGGGGTGGTCTTC
TRBV27	TRBJ1-4	NA	NA	CASSLWAASTNEKLFF	TGTGCCAGCAGTTTATGGGCCGCTTCAACTAATGAAAAACTGTTTTTT
TRBV5-1	TRBJ2-7	TRBD1	NA	CASSYTTLGTDYEQYF	TGCGCCAGCAGCTATACAACCCTAGGGACAGACTACGAGCAGTACTTC
TRBV7-9	TRBJ2-5	NA	NA	CASSSLALAAQETQYF	TGTGCCAGCAGCTCCTTGGCCTTAGCGGCTCAAGAGACCCAGTACTTC
TRBV9	TRBJ1-2	NA	NA	CASSPTPGLVGGYTF	TGTGCCAGCAGCCCCACCCCAGGGCTAGTCGGCGGCTACACCTTC
TRBV28	TRBJ2-7	NA	NA	CASSYPGPTYEQYF	TGTGCCAGCAGTTACCCGGGCCCCACCTACGAGCAGTACTTC
TRBV4-1	TRBJ1-2	NA	NA	CASSQASLGGYGYTF	TGCGCCAGCAGCCAAGCTAGTCTGGGTGGCTATGGCTACACCTTC
TRBV18	TRBJ2-2	TRBD2	NA	CASSPRLAGGANTGELFF	TGTGCCAGCTCACCCCGACTAGCGGGGGGCGCGAACACCGGGGAGCTGTTTTTT
TRBV5-6	TRBJ1-1	NA	NA	CASSLVPGWTEAFF	TGTGCCAGCAGCTTGGTGCCGGGGTGGACTGAAGCTTTCTTT
TRBV29-1	TRBJ2-5	NA	NA	CSVLGRIYQETQYF	TGCAGCGTCCTCGGAAGGATTTACCAAGAGACCCAGTACTTC
TRBV28	TRBJ2-6	TRBD1	NA	CASSATGTGGGGANVLTF	TGTGCCAGCAGTGCGACCGGGACAGGGGGCGGTGGGGCCAACGTCCTGACTTTC
TRBV6-1	TRBJ2-6	NA	NA	CASRFSGANVLTF	TGTGCCAGCAGGTTCTCTGGGGCCAACGTCCTGACTTTC
TRBV27	TRBJ1-2	NA	NA	CASSKRPETNYGYTF	TGTGCCAGCAGCAAAAGGCCAGAGACGAACTATGGCTACACCTTC
TRBV9	TRBJ2-3	TRBD2	NA	CASSVDLGRVEGTQYF	TGTGCCAGCAGCGTAGACCTTGGGAGGGTTGAAGGTACGCAGTATTTT
TRBV11-3	TRBJ2-1	TRBD2	once	CASSFGGSGYNEQFF	TGTGCCAGCAGCTTCGGGGGGAGTGGCTACAATGAGCAGTTCTTC
TRBV5-1	TRBJ2-1	NA	NA	CASSLTGGRVEQFF	TGCGCCAGCAGCTTAACTGGAGGAAGGGTGGAGCAGTTCTTC
TRBV27	TRBJ2-7	NA	NA	CASSFRTQGHEQYF	TGTGCCAGCAGCTTTAGAACCCAGGGGCACGAGCAGTACTTC
TRBV29-1	TRBJ1-2	TRBD1	NA	CSVNGGQGAHGYTF	TGCAGCGTTAACGGGGGACAGGGGGCTCATGGCTACACCTTC
TRBV9	TRBJ1-1	TRBD1	NA	CASSPQQRGHTEAFF	TGTGCCAGCAGCCCCCAACAGAGGGGGCACACTGAAGCTTTCTTT
TRBV10-1	TRBJ2-7	NA	NA	CAIKRDSYEQYF	TGCGCCATAAAAAGGGACTCCTACGAGCAGTACTTC
TRBV10-3	TRBJ2-5	TRBD1	NA	CAISPGRDRVFSETQYF	TGTGCCATCAGCCCGGGCCGGGACAGGGTGTTTAGCGAGACCCAGTACTTC
TRBV30	TRBJ1-4	NA	NA	CAWMQGPTNEKLFF	TGTGCCTGGATGCAGGGACCAACTAATGAAAAACTGTTTTTT
TRBV5-1	TRBJ2-3	NA	NA	CASSVLDGTDTQYF	TGCGCCAGCAGCGTACTAGACGGCACAGATACGCAGTATTTT
TRBV7-8	TRBJ2-5	TRBD1	NA	CASSLRDRDETQYF	TGTGCCAGCAGCTTACGCGACAGGGATGAGACCCAGTACTTC
TRBV2	TRBJ1-1	NA	NA	CASSVRAPEAFF	TGTGCCAGTTCCGTTAGGGCTCCCGAAGCTTTCTTT
TRBV7-6	TRBJ2-3	TRBD2	once	CASIWGEGRSTDTQYF	TGTGCCAGTATCTGGGGGGAGGGGCGCTCCACAGATACGCAGTATTTT
TRBV6-1	TRBJ1-2	NA	NA	CASRGDSYGYTF	TGTGCCAGCAGGGGGGATTCCTATGGCTACACCTTC
TRBV15	TRBJ2-1	NA	NA	CATSRLQMNEQFF	TGTGCCACCAGCAGATTACAAATGAATGAGCAGTTCTTC
TRBV11-2	TRBJ1-1	NA	NA	CASSPTPHTEAFF	TGTGCCAGCAGCCCCACGCCCCACACTGAAGCTTTCTTT
TRBV28	TRBJ2-1	TRBD1	NA	CASSEGDRLTGEQFF	TGTGCCAGCAGTGAGGGGGACAGGCTGACGGGTGAGCAGTTCTTC
TRBV5-1	TRBJ2-3	TRBD2	NA	CASSPTPGLAPSTDTQYF	TGCGCCAGCAGCCCTACACCAGGACTAGCGCCTAGCACAGATACGCAGTATTTT
TRBV20-1	TRBJ2-1	NA	once	CSASAPDEQFF	TGCAGTGCTTCCGCCCCGGATGAGCAGTTCTTC
TRBV7-2	TRBJ2-3	NA	NA	CASSYRVATDTQYF	TGTGCCAGCAGCTACCGAGTGGCGACAGATACGCAGTATTTT
TRBV18	TRBJ1-1	NA	NA	CASSPPSLANTEAFF	TGTGCCAGCTCACCACCCTCCCTGGCGAACACTGAAGCTTTCTTT